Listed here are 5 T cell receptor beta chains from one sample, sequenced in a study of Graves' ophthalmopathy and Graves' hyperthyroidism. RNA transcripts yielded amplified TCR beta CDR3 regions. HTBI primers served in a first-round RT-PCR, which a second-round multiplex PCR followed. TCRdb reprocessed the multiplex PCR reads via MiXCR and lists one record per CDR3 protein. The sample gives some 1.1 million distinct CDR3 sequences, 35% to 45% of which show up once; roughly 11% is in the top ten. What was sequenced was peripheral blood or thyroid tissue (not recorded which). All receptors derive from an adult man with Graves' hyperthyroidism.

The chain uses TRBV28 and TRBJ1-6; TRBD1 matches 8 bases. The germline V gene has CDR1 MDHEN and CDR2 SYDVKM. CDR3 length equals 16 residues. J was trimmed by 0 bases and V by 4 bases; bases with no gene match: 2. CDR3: CASSSGTGSYNSPLHF. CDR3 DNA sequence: TGTGCCAGCAGTTCCGGGACAGGCTCCTATAATTCACCCCTCCACTTT.

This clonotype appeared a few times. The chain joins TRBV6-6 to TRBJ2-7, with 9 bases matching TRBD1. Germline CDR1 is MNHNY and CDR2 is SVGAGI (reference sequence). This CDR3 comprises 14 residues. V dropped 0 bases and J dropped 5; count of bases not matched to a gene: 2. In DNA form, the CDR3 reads TGTGCCAGCAGTTACTCGGGACAGGGAGACGAGCAGTACTTC. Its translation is CASSYSGQGDEQYF.

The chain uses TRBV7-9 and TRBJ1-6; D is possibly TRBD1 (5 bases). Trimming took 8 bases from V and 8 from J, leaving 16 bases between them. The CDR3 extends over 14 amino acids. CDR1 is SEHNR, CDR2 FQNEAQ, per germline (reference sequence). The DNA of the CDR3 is TGTGCCAGCGCCCTACCACAGGTCCATTCACCCCTCCACTTT. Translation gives CASALPQVHSPLHF.

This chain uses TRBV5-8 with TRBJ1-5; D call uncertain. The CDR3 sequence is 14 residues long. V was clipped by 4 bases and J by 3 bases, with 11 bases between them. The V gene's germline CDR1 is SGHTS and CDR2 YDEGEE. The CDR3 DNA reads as TGTGCCAGCAGCCAGGACGGAATCAATCAGCCCCAGCATTTT. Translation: CASSQDGINQPQHF. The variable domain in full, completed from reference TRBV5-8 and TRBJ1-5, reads EAGVTQSPTHLIKTRGQQATLRCSPISGHTSVYWYQQALGLGLQFLLWYDEGEERNRGNFPPRFSGRQFPNYSSELNVNALELEDSALYLCASSQDGINQPQHFGDGTRLSIL.

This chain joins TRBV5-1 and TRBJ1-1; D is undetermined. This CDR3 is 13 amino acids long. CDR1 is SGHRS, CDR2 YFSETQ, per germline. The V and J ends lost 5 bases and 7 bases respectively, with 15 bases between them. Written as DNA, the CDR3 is TGCGCCAGCAGACTGCGGGTCGGCAATGAAGCTTTCTTT. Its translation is CASRLRVGNEAFF.